This T cell receptor (beta chain) was obtained from a study of blood T cell repertoires in COVID-19. Background on the study: T cells, B-cell-depleted T cells, or PBMCs provided the cDNA or gDNA that served as material.

Trimming at V came to 8 bases and at J to 2 bases, leaving 5 bases not matched to a gene. CDR3 length equals 13 residues. CDR1 is SEHNR and CDR2 is FQNEAQ in the germline V gene (reference sequence). Assay used: immunoSEQ multiplex PCR; TCRdb lists only in-frame clones, some missing. The sample consists of more than 300,000 clones, roughly 91% of them appearing once. This TCR derives from a woman aged 18 to 35 who had recovered from COVID-19. The source material was PBMCs or T cells enriched from blood (not recorded which). This chain links TRBV7-9 with TRBJ2-7; 8 nucleotides line up with TRBD1. CDR3 bases: TGTGCCAGCGCAACAGGGGGTGCCTACGAGCAGTACTTC. The encoded protein is CASATGGAYEQYF.